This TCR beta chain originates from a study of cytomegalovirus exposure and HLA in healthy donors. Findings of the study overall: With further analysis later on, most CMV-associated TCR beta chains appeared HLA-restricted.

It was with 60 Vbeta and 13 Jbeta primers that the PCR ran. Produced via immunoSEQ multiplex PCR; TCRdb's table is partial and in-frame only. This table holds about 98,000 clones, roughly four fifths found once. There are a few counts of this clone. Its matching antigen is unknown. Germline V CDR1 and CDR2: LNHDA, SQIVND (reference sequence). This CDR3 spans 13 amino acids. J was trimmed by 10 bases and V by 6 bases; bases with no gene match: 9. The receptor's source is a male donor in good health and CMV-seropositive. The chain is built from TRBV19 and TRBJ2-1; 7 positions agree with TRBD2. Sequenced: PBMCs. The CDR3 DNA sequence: TGTGCCAGTAGACCCCGACTAGCCTCCGAGCAGTTCTTC. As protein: CASRPRLASEQFF. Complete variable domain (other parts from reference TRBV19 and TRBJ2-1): DGGITQSPKYLFRKEGQNVTLSCEQNLNHDAMYWYRQDPGQGLRLIYYSQIVNDFQKGDIAEGYSVSREKKESFPLTVTSAQKNPTAFYLCASRPRLASEQFFGPGTRLTVL.